This paragraph reports one TCR beta chain. This sample is drawn from a study of cytomegalovirus exposure and HLA in healthy donors. V lost 2 bases to trimming and J lost 4 bases, with 11 bases between them. Germline V gene lookup returns CDR1 SGHTA and CDR2 FQGNSA. The CDR3 runs 14 residues. It was with 60 Vbeta and 13 Jbeta primers that the PCR ran. TCRdb's table, derived via immunoSEQ multiplex PCR, lists solely in-frame clones and lacks some. The sample carries under 150,000 clones, 80% recorded once. V usage is TRBV7-2 and J usage is TRBJ1-2; D is undetermined. The clonotype was recovered from a male donor in good health and CMV-seronegative. The material sequenced was PBMCs. CDR3 bases: TGTGCCAGCAGCTTACCCGGGATCCTCTATGGCTACACCTTC. As protein: CASSLPGILYGYTF.